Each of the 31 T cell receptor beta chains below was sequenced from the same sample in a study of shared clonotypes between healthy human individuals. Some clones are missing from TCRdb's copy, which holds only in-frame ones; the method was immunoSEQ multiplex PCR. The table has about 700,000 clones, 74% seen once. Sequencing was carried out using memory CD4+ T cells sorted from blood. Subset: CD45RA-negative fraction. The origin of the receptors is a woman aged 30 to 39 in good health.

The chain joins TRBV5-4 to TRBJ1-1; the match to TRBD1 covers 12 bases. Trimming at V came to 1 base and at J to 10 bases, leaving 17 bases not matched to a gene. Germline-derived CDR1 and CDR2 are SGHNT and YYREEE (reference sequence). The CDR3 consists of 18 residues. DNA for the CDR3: TGTGCCAGCAGCTTGTGGGGGGCTGACCTGGGACAGGGGGCGCGAGCTTTCTTT. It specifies CASSLWGADLGQGARAFF.

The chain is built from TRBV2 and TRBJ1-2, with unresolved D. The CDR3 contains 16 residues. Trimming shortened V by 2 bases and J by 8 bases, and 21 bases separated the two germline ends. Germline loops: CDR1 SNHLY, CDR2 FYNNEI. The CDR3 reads CASSEHGSRATWGYTF. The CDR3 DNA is TGTGCCAGCAGTGAACATGGCTCCAGAGCGACCTGGGGCTACACCTTC. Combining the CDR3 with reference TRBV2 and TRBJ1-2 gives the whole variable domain EPEVTQTPSHQVTQMGQEVILRCVPISNHLYFYWYRQILGQKVEFLVSFYNNEISEKSEIFDDQFSVERPDGSNFTLKIRSTKLEDSAMYFCASSEHGSRATWGYTFGSGTRLTVV.

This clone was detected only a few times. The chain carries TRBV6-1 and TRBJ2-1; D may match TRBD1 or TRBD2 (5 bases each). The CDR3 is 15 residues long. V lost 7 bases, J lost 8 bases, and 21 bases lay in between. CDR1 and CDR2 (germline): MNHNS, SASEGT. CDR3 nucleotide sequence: TGTGCCAGCACCGAACTCGGGACCCACGACGATGAGCAGTTCTTC. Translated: CASTELGTHDDEQFF.

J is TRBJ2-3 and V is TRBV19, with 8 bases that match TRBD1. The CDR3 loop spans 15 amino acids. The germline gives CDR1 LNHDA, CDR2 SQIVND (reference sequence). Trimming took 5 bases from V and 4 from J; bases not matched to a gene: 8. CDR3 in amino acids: CASSPPAGGPDTQYF. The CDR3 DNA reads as TGTGCCAGTAGTCCCCCGGCAGGGGGCCCAGATACGCAGTATTTT. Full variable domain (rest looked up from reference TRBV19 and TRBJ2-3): DGGITQSPKYLFRKEGQNVTLSCEQNLNHDAMYWYRQDPGQGLRLIYYSQIVNDFQKGDIAEGYSVSREKKESFPLTVTSAQKNPTAFYLCASSPPAGGPDTQYFGPGTRLTVL.

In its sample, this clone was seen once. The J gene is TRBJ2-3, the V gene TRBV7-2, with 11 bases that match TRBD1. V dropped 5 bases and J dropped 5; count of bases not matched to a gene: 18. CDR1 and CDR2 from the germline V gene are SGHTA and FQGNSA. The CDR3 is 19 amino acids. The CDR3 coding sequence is TGTGCCAGCAGCCGGACAGGGGGCGCAAGCGGGTGGATTGTAGATACGCAGTATTTT. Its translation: CASSRTGGASGWIVDTQYF.

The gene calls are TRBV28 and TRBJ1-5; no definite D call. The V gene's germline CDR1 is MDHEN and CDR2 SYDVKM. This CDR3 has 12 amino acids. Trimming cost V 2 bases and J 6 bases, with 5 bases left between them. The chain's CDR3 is CASSLEVQPQHF. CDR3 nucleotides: TGTGCCAGCAGTTTAGAAGTTCAGCCCCAGCATTTT.

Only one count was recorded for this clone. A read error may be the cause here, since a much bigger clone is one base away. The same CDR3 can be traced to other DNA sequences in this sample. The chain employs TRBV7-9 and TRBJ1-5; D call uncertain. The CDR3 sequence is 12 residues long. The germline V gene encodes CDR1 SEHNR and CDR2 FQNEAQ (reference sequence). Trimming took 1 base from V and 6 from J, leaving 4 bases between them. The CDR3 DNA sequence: TGTGCCAGCAGCTTAGAGGGTCAGCCCCAGCATTTT. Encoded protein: CASSLEGQPQHF.

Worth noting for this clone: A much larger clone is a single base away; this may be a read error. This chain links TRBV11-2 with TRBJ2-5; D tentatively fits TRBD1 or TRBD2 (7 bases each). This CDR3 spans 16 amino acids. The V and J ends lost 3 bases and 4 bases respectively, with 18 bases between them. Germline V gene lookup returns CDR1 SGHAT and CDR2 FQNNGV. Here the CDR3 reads CASSFQGQGGGETQYF. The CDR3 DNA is TGTGCCAGCAGCTTCCAGGGGCAGGGGGGGGGAGAGACCCAGTACTTC.

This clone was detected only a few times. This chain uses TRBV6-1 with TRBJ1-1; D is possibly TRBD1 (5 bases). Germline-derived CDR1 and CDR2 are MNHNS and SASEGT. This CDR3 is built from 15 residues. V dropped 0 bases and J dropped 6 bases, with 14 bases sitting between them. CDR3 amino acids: CASSEALDSVSEAFF. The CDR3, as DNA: TGTGCCAGCAGTGAAGCCCTCGACAGTGTCTCTGAAGCTTTCTTT.

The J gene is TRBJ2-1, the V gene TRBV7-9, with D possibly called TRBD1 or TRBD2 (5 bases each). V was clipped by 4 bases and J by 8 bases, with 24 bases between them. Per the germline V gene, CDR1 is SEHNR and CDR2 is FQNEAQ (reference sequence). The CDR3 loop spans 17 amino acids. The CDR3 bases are TGTGCCAGCAGCTCGGGATCCGGGACCCCGGCGGGTGATGAGCAGTTCTTC. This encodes CASSSGSGTPAGDEQFF.

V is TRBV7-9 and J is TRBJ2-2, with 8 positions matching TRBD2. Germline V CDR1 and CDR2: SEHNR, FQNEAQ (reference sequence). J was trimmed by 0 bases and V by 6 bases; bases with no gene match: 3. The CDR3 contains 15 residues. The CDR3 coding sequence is TGTGCCAGCAGACGGACTAGCTCGAACACCGGGGAGCTGTTTTTT. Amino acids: CASRRTSSNTGELFF. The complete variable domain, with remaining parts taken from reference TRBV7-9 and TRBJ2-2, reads DTGVSQNPRHKITKRGQNVTFRCDPISEHNRLYWYRQTLGQGPEFLTYFQNEAQLEKSRLLSDRFSAERPKGSFSTLEIQRTEQGDSAMYLCASRRTSSNTGELFFGEGSRLTVL.

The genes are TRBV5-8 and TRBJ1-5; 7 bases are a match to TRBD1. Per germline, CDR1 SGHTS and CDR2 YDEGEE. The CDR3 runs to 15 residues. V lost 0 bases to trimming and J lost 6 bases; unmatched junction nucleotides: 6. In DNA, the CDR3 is TGTGCCAGCAGCTTGGTAAAACAGGGGACTCAGCCCCAGCATTTT. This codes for CASSLVKQGTQPQHF.

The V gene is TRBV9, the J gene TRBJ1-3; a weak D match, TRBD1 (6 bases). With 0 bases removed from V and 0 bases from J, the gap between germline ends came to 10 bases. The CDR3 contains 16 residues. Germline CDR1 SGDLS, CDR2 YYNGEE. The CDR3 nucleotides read TGTGCCAGCAGCGTAGCCGGGGGCCACTCTGGAAACACCATATATTTT. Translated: CASSVAGGHSGNTIYF. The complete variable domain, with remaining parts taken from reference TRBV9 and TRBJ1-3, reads DSGVTQTPKHLITATGQRVTLRCSPRSGDLSVYWYQQSLDQGLQFLIQYYNGEERAKGNILERFSAQQFPDLHSELNLSSLELGDSALYFCASSVAGGHSGNTIYFGEGSWLTVV.

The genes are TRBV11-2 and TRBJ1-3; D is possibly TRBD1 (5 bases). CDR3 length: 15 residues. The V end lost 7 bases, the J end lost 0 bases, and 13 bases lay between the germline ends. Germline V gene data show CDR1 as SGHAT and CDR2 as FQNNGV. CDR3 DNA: TGTGCCAGCACCATGCGGGGCACCTCTGGAAACACCATATATTTT. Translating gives CASTMRGTSGNTIYF. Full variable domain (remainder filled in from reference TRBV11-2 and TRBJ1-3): EAGVAQSPRYKIIEKRQSVAFWCNPISGHATLYWYQQILGQGPKLLIQFQNNGVVDDSQLPKDRFSAERLKGVDSTLKIQPAKLEDSAVYLCASTMRGTSGNTIYFGEGSWLTVV.

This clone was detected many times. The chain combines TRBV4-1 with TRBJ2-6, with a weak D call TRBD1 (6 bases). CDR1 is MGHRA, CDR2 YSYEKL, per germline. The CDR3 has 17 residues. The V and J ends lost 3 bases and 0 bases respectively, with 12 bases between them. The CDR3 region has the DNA TGCGCCAGCAGCCAGGACAGAGGTTTCTCTGGGGCCAACGTCCTGACTTTC. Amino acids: CASSQDRGFSGANVLTF.

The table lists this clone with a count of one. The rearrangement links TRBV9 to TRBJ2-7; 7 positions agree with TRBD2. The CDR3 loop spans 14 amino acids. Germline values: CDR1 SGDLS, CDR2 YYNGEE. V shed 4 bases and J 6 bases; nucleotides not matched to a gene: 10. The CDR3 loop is CASSMTTSFVEQYF. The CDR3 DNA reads TGTGCCAGCAGCATGACGACTAGCTTTGTCGAGCAGTACTTC.

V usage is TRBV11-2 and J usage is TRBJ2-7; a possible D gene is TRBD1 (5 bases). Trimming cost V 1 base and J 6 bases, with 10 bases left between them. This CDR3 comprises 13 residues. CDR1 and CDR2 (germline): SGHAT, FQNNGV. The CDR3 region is CASSLGRAREQYF. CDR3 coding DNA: TGTGCCAGCAGCTTAGGCAGGGCCCGCGAGCAGTACTTC.

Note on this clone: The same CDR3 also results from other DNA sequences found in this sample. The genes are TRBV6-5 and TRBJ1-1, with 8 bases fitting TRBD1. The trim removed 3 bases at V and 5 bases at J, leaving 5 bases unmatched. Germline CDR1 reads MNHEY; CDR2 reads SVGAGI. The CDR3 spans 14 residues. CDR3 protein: CASSYTTGETEAFF. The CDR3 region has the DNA TGTGCCAGCAGTTATACGACAGGGGAGACTGAAGCTTTCTTT.

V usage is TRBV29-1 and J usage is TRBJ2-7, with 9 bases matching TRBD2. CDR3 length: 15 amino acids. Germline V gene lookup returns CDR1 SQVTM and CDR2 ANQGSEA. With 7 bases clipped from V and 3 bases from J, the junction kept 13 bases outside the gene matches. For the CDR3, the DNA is TGCAGCGCGACTCAAAATAGCGGGAGTGGCTACGAGCAGTACTTC. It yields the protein CSATQNSGSGYEQYF.

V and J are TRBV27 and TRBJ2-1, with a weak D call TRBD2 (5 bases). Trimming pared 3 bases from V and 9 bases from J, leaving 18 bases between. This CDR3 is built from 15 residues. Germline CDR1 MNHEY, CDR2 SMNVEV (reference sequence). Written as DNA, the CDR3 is TGTGCCAGCAGTTTGAAGACTGGGCTTCGGGGTGAGCAGTTCTTC. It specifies CASSLKTGLRGEQFF.

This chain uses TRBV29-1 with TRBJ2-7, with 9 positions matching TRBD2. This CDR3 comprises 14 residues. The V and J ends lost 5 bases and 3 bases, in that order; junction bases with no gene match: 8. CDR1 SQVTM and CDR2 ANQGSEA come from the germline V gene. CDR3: CSVRSGSGSYEQYF. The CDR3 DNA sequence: TGCAGCGTTCGAAGCGGTAGCGGGAGCTACGAGCAGTACTTC.

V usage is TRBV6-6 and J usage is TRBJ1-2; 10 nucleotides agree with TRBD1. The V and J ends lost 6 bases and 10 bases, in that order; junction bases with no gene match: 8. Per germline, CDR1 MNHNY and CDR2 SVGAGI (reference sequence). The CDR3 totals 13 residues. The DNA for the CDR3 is TGTGCCAGCAGCCTGGGACAGGGGAGTCTCTACACCTTC. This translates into CASSLGQGSLYTF.

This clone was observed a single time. CDR3 nucleotide sequence: TGTGCCACCAGCTCCGGCAGGGGCTATGGCTACACCTTC. This encodes CATSSGRGYGYTF. The gene calls are TRBV15 and TRBJ1-2; TRBD1 is a possible D gene (6 bases). The CDR3 extends over 13 amino acids. From germline, CDR1 is LNHNV and CDR2 YYDKDF (reference sequence). V dropped 5 bases and J dropped 4 bases, with 11 bases sitting between them.

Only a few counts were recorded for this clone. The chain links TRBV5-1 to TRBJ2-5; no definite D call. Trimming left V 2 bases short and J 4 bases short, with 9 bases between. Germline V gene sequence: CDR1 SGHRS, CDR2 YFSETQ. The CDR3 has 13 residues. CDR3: CASSFLEPETQYF. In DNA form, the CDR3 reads TGCGCCAGCAGCTTCCTGGAGCCAGAGACCCAGTACTTC.

CDR3 protein: CASSGPWDLNPNYGYTF. The CDR3 nucleotides read TGTGCCAGCAGCGGCCCATGGGACCTAAACCCTAACTATGGCTACACCTTC. The rearrangement uses TRBV7-9 and TRBJ1-2, with D perhaps TRBD1 (5 bases). V was shortened by 5 bases and J by 0 bases, with 19 bases between the two germline ends. The CDR3 consists of 17 residues. CDR1 and CDR2 (germline): SEHNR, FQNEAQ (reference sequence).

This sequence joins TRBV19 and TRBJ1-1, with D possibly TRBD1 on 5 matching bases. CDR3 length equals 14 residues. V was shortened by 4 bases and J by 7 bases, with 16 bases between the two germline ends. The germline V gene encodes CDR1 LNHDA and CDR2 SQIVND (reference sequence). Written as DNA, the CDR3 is TGTGCCAGTAGTACCCAAGTCCAGGGCGGTGAAGCTTTCTTT. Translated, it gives CASSTQVQGGEAFF.

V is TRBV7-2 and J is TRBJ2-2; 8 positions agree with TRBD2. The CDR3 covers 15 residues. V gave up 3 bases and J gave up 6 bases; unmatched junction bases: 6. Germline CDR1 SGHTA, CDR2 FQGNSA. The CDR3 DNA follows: TGTGCCAGCAGCTTCCGACGGGAGGGCCCCGGGGAGCTGTTTTTT. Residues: CASSFRREGPGELFF. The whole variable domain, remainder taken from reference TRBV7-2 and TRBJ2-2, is GAGVSQSPSNKVTEKGKDVELRCDPISGHTALYWYRQSLGQGLEFLIYFQGNSAPDKSGLPSDRFSAERTGGSVSTLTIQRTQQEDSAVYLCASSFRREGPGELFFGEGSRLTVL.

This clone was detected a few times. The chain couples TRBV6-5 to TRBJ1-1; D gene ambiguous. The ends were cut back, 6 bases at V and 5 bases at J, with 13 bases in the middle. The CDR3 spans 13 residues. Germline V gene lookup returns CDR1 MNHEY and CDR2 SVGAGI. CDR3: CASSHTPGTEAFF. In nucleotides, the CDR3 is TGTGCCAGCAGCCATACCCCGGGAACTGAAGCTTTCTTT.

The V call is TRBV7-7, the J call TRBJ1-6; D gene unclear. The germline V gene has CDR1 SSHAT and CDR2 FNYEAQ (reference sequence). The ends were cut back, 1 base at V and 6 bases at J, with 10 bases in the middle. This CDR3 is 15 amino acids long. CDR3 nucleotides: TGTGCCAGCAGCTTAGGGAGGGAGTCTAATTCACCCCTCCACTTT. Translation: CASSLGRESNSPLHF.

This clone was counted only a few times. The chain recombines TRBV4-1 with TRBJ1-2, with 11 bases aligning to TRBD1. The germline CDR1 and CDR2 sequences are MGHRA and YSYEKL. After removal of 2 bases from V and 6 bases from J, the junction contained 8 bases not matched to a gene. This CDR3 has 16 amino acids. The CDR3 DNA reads TGCGCCAGCAGCCAACCATGGACAGGGGGCGCGGATGGCTACACCTTC. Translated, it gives CASSQPWTGGADGYTF.

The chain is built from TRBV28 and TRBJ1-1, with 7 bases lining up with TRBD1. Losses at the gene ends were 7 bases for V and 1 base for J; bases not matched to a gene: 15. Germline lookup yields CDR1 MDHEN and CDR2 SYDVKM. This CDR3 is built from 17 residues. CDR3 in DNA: TGTGCCAGCACCGGGGCAGCTGCGGGACAGAAGAACACTGAAGCTTTCTTT. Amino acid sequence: CASTGAAAGQKNTEAFF.